Following are 10 T cell receptor beta chains from one sample sequenced in a study of kidney transplant recipient with SARS-CoV-2 infection. One entry per CDR3 protein, called by TCRdb with MiXCR from the reads. Altogether 200,000 to 300,000 distinct CDR3 sequences are present, 29% being singletons, with the ten largest covering roughly 7%. This specimen was a blood sample, taken at baseline and between days 110 and 120 from a kidney transplant recipient. All receptors derive from a male patient aged 25-45 years who had COVID-19 and was a kidney transplant recipient. Some T cells may trace back to the graft donor.

Note on this clonotype: Possible read error: a much larger clone is one base away. This rearrangement joins TRBV6-5 to TRBJ1-1; no reliable D call. The CDR3 has 14 residues. The germline CDR1 and CDR2 sequences are MNHEY and SVGAGI. The DNA for the CDR3 is TGTGCCTGCAGCAACTTTAAGATGAACACTGAAGCTTTCTTT. It yields the protein CACSNFKMNTEAFF.

The J gene is TRBJ2-5, the V gene TRBV2; a weak D match, TRBD2 (5 bases). The CDR3 is 12 residues long. Trimming removed 11 bases at V and 0 bases at J, with 10 bases between. The V gene's germline CDR1 is SNHLY and CDR2 FYNNEI. The CDR3 sequence: CAGGLYQETQYF. CDR3 sequence (DNA): TGTGCCGGTGGACTGTACCAAGAGACCCAGTACTTC.

A remark on this clonotype: This may arise from a read error, as a much more abundant clone is one base away. The chain is built from TRBV10-2 and TRBJ2-7, with D hard to call. Germline-derived CDR1 and CDR2 are WSHSY and SAAADI. The CDR3 extends over 12 amino acids. CDR3 nucleotide sequence: TGCGCCAGCAGTGAGTCAGGAATCGAGCTGTACTTC. This translates into CASSESGIELYF.

For this clonotype: A far larger clone is one base from this, pointing to a likely read error. The CDR3 protein is CASSTGTGVHGQYF. The CDR3 coding sequence is TGTGCCAGCAGTACCGGGACAGGGGTTCACGGGCAGTACTTC. This chain uses TRBV28 with TRBJ2-1; 10 bases are shared with TRBD1. Matching the DNA end better, TRBJ2-7 makes the J call doubtful. Germline V CDR1 and CDR2: MDHEN, SYDVKM. The CDR3 length is 14 residues.

This clonotype was counted only a few times. The chain links TRBV19 to TRBJ2-5; 7 bases are a match to TRBD1. V was clipped by 3 bases and J by 0 bases; unmatched bases: 1. In germline, CDR1 is LNHDA, CDR2 SQIVND (reference sequence). The CDR3 is made up of 14 amino acids. In nucleotides, the CDR3 is TGTGCCAGTAGTATCACAGGGGACCAAGAGACCCAGTACTTC. The encoded protein is CASSITGDQETQYF.

This clonotype was counted at least ten times. The rearrangement links TRBV24-1 to TRBJ1-2; D unclear. Germline V gives CDR1 KGHDR, CDR2 SFDVKD. The CDR3 consists of 17 residues. V was clipped by 6 bases and J by 4 bases, with 23 bases between them. CDR3: CATSYSNSTRKTYGYTF. CDR3 coding DNA: TGTGCCACCAGTTATTCCAATAGTACCAGAAAGACCTATGGCTACACCTTC.

This clonotype was recorded many times. This chain uses TRBV5-1 with TRBJ1-6; D gene ambiguous. Per the germline V gene, CDR1 is SGHRS and CDR2 is YFSETQ. The CDR3 is 15 amino acids. Trimming took off 5 bases at V and 0 bases at J, with 9 bases between the two ends. The CDR3 loop reads CASRSEGSYNSPLHF. The CDR3 nucleotides read TGCGCCAGCAGGTCGGAGGGCTCCTATAATTCACCCCTCCACTTT.

This clonotype was detected a few times. The rearrangement links TRBV15 to TRBJ2-6, with a possible D match to TRBD2 (6 bases). The CDR3 contains 15 residues. CDR1 and CDR2 (germline): LNHNV, YYDKDF (reference sequence). The V and J ends lost 3 bases and 0 bases respectively, with 6 bases between them. The CDR3 sequence: CATSRRGSGANVLTF. DNA for the CDR3: TGTGCCACCAGCAGGCGGGGCTCTGGGGCCAACGTCCTGACTTTC.

This clonotype was observed many times. The gene calls are TRBV6-9 and TRBJ1-2, with no clear D. Between the trimmed V and J ends, which lost 4 bases and 4 bases, there was a span of 22 bases. Per germline, CDR1 MNHGY and CDR2 SVAAGI. CDR3 length: 17 amino acids. Here the CDR3 DNA reads TGTGCCAGCAGTTTCGAACAGCCTTACGGAAAGACCTATGGCTACACCTTC. This encodes CASSFEQPYGKTYGYTF.

Comment on this clonotype: Likely a read error: the CDR3 ends without its conserved phenylalanine or tryptophan. J is TRBJ2-1 and V is TRBV28; 8 nucleotides agree with TRBD2. The CDR3 contains 15 residues. The J segment lost 6 bases and the V segment lost 7 bases, leaving 11 bases of the junction unmatched. Per the germline V gene, CDR1 is MDHEN and CDR2 is SYDVKM. The DNA of the CDR3 is TGTGCCAGCAATATCTTACTAGCGGAACCCAATGAGCAGTTCCTC. The encoded protein is CASNILLAEPNEQFL.